This T cell receptor beta chain was obtained from a study of blood T cell repertoires in COVID-19. In the study overall: Material from acute and convalescent COVID-19 was sourced from the United States, Italy and Spain.

The germline V gene encodes CDR1 SGDLS and CDR2 YYNGEE. V gave up 5 bases and J gave up 5 bases, with 13 bases separating them. The CDR3 sequence is 13 residues long. Repertoires were generated with immunoSEQ multiplex PCR, while TCRdb's copy carries only in-frame clones and drops some. The table includes a few hundred thousand clones, about 90% detected once. The material sequenced was peripheral blood. The V and J genes are TRBV9 and TRBJ1-2; a weak D match, TRBD1 (5 bases). The clonotype originates from a woman in her 50s with acute or convalescent COVID-19. The CDR3 protein is CASSGLRGYGYTF. The CDR3 bases are TGTGCCAGCAGTGGTTTAAGGGGATATGGCTACACCTTC. The full variable domain, its missing parts supplied by reference TRBV9 and TRBJ1-2, is DSGVTQTPKHLITATGQRVTLRCSPRSGDLSVYWYQQSLDQGLQFLIQYYNGEERAKGNILERFSAQQFPDLHSELNLSSLELGDSALYFCASSGLRGYGYTFGSGTRLTVV.